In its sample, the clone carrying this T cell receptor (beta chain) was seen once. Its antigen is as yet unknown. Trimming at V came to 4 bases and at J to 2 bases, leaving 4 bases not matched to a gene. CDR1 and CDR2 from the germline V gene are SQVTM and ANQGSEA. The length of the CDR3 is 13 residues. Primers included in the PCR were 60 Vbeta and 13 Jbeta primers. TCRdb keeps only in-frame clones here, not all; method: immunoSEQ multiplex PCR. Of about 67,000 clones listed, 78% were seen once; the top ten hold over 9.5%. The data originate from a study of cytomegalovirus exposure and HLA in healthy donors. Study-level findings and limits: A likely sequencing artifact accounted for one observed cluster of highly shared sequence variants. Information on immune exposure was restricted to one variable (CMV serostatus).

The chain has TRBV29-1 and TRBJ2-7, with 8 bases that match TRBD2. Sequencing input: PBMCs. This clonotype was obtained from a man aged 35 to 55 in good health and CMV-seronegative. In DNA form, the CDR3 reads TGCAGCGTTGTCAGCGGGAGTACCTACGAGCAGTACTTC. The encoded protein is CSVVSGSTYEQYF.